A selection of T cell receptor beta chains follows, all from one sample in a study of blood T cell repertoires in COVID-19. Assay used: immunoSEQ multiplex PCR; TCRdb lists only in-frame clones, some missing. The table lists about 60,000 clones, around nine tenths of them singletons. Sequencing used peripheral blood. Receptor source: a man between 65 and 85 years old with acute or convalescent COVID-19. The CDR3 runs from the conserved cysteine through the conserved F or W. The D gene is left open where the match is weak. Rows give clone size only sometimes, using once, few, many, or a class for an expanded clone.

TRBJ1-2 | TRBD1 | TRBV12-3/TRBV12-4 | - | 13 | TGTGCCAGCAGATCAGACAGGGTCTATGGCTACACCTTC | CASRSDRVYGYTF
TRBJ1-5 | TRBD1 | TRBV28 | few | 14 | TGTGCCAGCAGGGGACAGGGAAGCAATCAGCCCCAGCATTTT | CASRGQGSNQPQHF
TRBJ2-7 | TRBD2 | TRBV10-3 | - | 14 | TGTGCCATCAAACTCGCGGGGGGCGCCTACGAGCAGTACTTC | CAIKLAGGAYEQYF
TRBJ2-2 | - | TRBV11-3 | - | 16 | TGTGCCAGCAGCCCGCCGGAGAACGCGGTGGGCGGGGAGCTGTTTTTT | CASSPPENAVGGELFF
TRBJ1-1 | - | TRBV30 | - | 13 | TGTGCCTGGACGGGCAGGGTTAATAATGAAGCTTTCTTT | CAWTGRVNNEAFF
TRBJ1-4 | TRBD1 | TRBV30 | - | 15 | TGTGCCTGGAGTGCGACAGGGTTAGCCCCTGAAAAACTGTTTTTT | CAWSATGLAPEKLFF
TRBJ2-2 | - | TRBV28 | - | 15 | TGTGCCAGCAGTAAAGGGCTGGGAGACACCGGGGAGCTGTTTTTT | CASSKGLGDTGELFF
TRBJ1-1 | - | TRBV7-7 | - | 13 | TGTGCTAGCAGCTTACGGGAGGGCACTGAAGCTTTCTTT | CASSLREGTEAFF
TRBJ1-2 | TRBD1 | TRBV4-1 | - | 16 | TGCGCCAGCAGCCCAAAATCCGGGACAGGGGTGAATGGCTACACCTTC | CASSPKSGTGVNGYTF
TRBJ1-4 | - | TRBV5-5 | - | 17 | TGTGCCAGCAGCCTAGGACCTACAGGCTCAACTAATGAAAAACTGTTTTTT | CASSLGPTGSTNEKLFF
TRBJ2-3 | TRBD2 | TRBV7-9 | - | 15 | TGTGCCAGCAGGGTCGGGACTAGCGGCACAGATACGCAGTATTTT | CASRVGTSGTDTQYF
TRBJ1-2 | TRBD1 | TRBV30 | - | 17 | TGTGCCTGGGCCTATCAACGGACAGGCCAGCTCAACTATGGCTACACCTTC | CAWAYQRTGQLNYGYTF
TRBJ1-2 | - | TRBV18 | - | 18 | TGTGCCAGCTCACCTCGTGTCCAGGGTGAATTCCGCTATGAAGGCTACACCTTC | CASSPRVQGEFRYEGYTF
TRBJ2-1 | - | TRBV10-3 | - | 12 | TGTGCCATCATGGGGGGAGGCAATGAGCAGTTCTTC | CAIMGGGNEQFF
TRBJ2-3 | TRBD2 | TRBV24-1 | - | 18 | TGTGCCACCAGTGATTTGCCTAGCGGGGGGATTCACACAGATACGCAGTATTTT | CATSDLPSGGIHTDTQYF
TRBJ1-2 | TRBD1 | TRBV3-1/TRBV3-2 | - | 15 | TGTGCCAGCAGCCCAGGGGACAGGGATTACTATGGCTACACCTTC | CASSPGDRDYYGYTF
TRBJ1-4 | - | TRBV7-2 | - | 11 | TGTGCCAGCAGTCGGTATGAAAAACTGTTTTTT | CASSRYEKLFF
TRBJ1-2 | - | TRBV6-2/TRBV6-3 | - | 16 | TGTGCCAGCAGTAAGAATCCGGGACAACTTAACTATGGCTACACCTTC | CASSKNPGQLNYGYTF
TRBJ2-5 | TRBD1 | TRBV12-5 | - | 14 | TGTGCTAGTGGTTCAGGACAGGGTCAAGAGACCCAGTACTTC | CASGSGQGQETQYF
TRBJ2-1 | TRBD2 | TRBV24-1 | - | 17 | TGTGCCACCAGTGACGTCCGACTAGCGGGGTCCTACAATGAGCAGTTCTTC | CATSDVRLAGSYNEQFF
TRBJ2-2 | - | TRBV9 | - | 15 | TGTGCCAGCACCGGGACGGGGGCGAACACCGGGGAGCTGTTTTTT | CASTGTGANTGELFF
TRBJ2-5 | TRBD2 | TRBV5-1 | once | 14 | TGCGCCAGCAGCCCCGGGACTAGGGAGCAGACCCAGTACTTC | CASSPGTREQTQYF
TRBJ1-1 | TRBD1 | TRBV13 | - | 19 | TGTGCCAGCAGCTCACTCTCGCTCCTCGCGGGACAGCAGAACACTGAAGCTTTCTTT | CASSSLSLLAGQQNTEAFF
TRBJ2-2 | - | TRBV19 | - | 14 | TGTGCCAGTAGTATGAGTCAGGCAATCGGGGAGCTGTTTTTT | CASSMSQAIGELFF
TRBJ1-1 | TRBD1 | TRBV4-1 | - | 15 | TGCGCCAGCAGCCCCGGACAGGGACCGAACACTGAAGCTTTCTTT | CASSPGQGPNTEAFF
TRBJ1-1 | TRBD1 | TRBV13 | - | 12 | TGTGCCAGCAGCTTGGGACAGGGGCAAGCTTTCTTT | CASSLGQGQAFF
TRBJ1-4 | - | TRBV5-6 | - | 18 | TGTGCCAGCAGCTTGGGCCTGTACACGGACAGATTGGGTGAAAAACTGTTTTTT | CASSLGLYTDRLGEKLFF
TRBJ1-2 | TRBD1 | TRBV12-3/TRBV12-4 | - | 13 | TGTGCCAGCATTCTAACAGGGGTTTTTGGCTACACCTTC | CASILTGVFGYTF
TRBJ2-5 | - | TRBV6-5 | - | 14 | TGTGCCAGCAGTCCCTGGACTGGCCAAGAGACCCAGTACTTC | CASSPWTGQETQYF
TRBJ2-1 | - | TRBV24-1 | - | 18 | TGTGCCACCAGTGATCACCTCATTCGGGGGAAAACCTACAATGAGCAGTTCTTC | CATSDHLIRGKTYNEQFF
TRBJ2-7 | - | TRBV6-6 | - | 14 | TGTGCCAGCAGTACGACAGGAAGTGCCTACGAGCAGTACTTC | CASSTTGSAYEQYF
TRBJ2-3 | - | TRBV20-1 | - | 13 | TGCAGTGCTAGTATGGCTAGCACAGATACGCAGTATTTT | CSASMASTDTQYF
TRBJ2-1 | TRBD1 | TRBV4-1 | - | 16 | TGCGCCAGCAGCCGGACCGGGACAGGGGGGTACAATGAGCAGTTCTTC | CASSRTGTGGYNEQFF
TRBJ1-2 | TRBD1 | TRBV18 | few | 14 | TGTGCCAGCTCTCCACCGAGAGGGGGCTTTGGCTACACCTTC | CASSPPRGGFGYTF
TRBJ2-7 | TRBD1 | TRBV11-3 | - | 12 | TGTGCCAGCAGCTTAAGGACAGGCGAGCAGTACTTC | CASSLRTGEQYF
TRBJ1-2 | TRBD1 | TRBV10-3 | - | 16 | TGTGCCATCCGTCAGTCGACAGGGGGCGATGAATATGGCTACACCTTC | CAIRQSTGGDEYGYTF
TRBJ1-3 | - | TRBV10-3 | - | 15 | TGTGCCATCAGTAACCCCCCGGGATCACTAAACACCATATATTTT | CAISNPPGSLNTIYF
TRBJ2-1 | - | TRBV7-8 | - | 15 | TGTGCCAGCAGCTTGGGGGGGCAGGGCAGGAATGAGCAGTTCTTC | CASSLGGQGRNEQFF
TRBJ2-3 | TRBD2 | TRBV7-2 | - | 13 | TGTGCCAGCGAAGCGGGGGGGACAGATACGCAGTATTTT | CASEAGGTDTQYF
TRBJ2-5 | TRBD1 | TRBV9 | - | 14 | TGTGCCAGCAGCGTAGAGACAGGGGAAGAGACCCAGTACTTC | CASSVETGEETQYF
TRBJ2-3 | - | TRBV5-4 | - | 15 | TGTGCCAGCAGCTTAGGCAGGCAAAGCACAGATACGCAGTATTTT | CASSLGRQSTDTQYF
TRBJ2-7 | TRBD1 | TRBV4-2 | - | 15 | TGTGCCAGCAGCGCCCGACTGGGACAGGCGTACGAGCAGTACTTC | CASSARLGQAYEQYF
TRBJ1-4 | TRBD1 | TRBV4-2 | once | 16 | TGTGCCAGCAGCCAGGGAACGACAGGGATTAATGAAAAACTGTTTTTT | CASSQGTTGINEKLFF
TRBJ1-5 | TRBD1 | TRBV28 | - | 21 | TGTGCCAGCAGCCTGCTTTGGGTGACGTCTAGGACAGGGGAAAGCAATCAGCCCCAGCATTTT | CASSLLWVTSRTGESNQPQHF
TRBJ2-1 | TRBD2 | TRBV27 | - | 14 | TGTGCCAGCAGGCTAGCGGGGTATTACAATGAGCAGTTCTTC | CASRLAGYYNEQFF
TRBJ1-2 | - | TRBV2 | - | 13 | TGTGCCAGCAGTGAAGGGGCGGGTCGGGGCTACACCTTC | CASSEGAGRGYTF
TRBJ1-1 | - | TRBV6-5 | once | 15 | TGTGCCAGCATAGTGGGAGGGATTATGAACACTGAAGCTTTCTTT | CASIVGGIMNTEAFF
TRBJ2-1 | - | TRBV6-6 | - | 15 | TGTGCCAGCAGTTTTAAGCATGTTGAGGACAATGAGCAGTTCTTC | CASSFKHVEDNEQFF
TRBJ2-5 | - | TRBV24-1 | - | 15 | TGTGCCACCAGTGACGACCCTTCAGGTATAGAGACCCAGTACTTC | CATSDDPSGIETQYF
TRBJ2-2 | TRBD1 | TRBV2 | - | 14 | TGTGCCAGCACCCCAGGGGGTTGGGGGGGGGAGCTGTTTTTT | CASTPGGWGGELFF
TRBJ2-1 | - | TRBV19 | - | 15 | TGTGCCAGTACGGAGGGGGGGCCGTATCGCAATGAGCAGTTCTTC | CASTEGGPYRNEQFF
TRBJ2-1 | TRBD1 | TRBV7-2 | - | 16 | TGTGCCAGCAGCTCAACAGGACAGGCTATCTACAATGAGCAGTTCTTC | CASSSTGQAIYNEQFF
TRBJ1-5 | TRBD1 | TRBV6-5 | - | 13 | TGTGCCAGCAGTCTGACAGGGAGTCAGCCCCAGCATTTT | CASSLTGSQPQHF
TRBJ2-6 | TRBD1 | TRBV28 | - | 14 | TGTGCCAGCAGTGAGGGGGCGAGGGCCAACGTCCTGACTTTC | CASSEGARANVLTF
TRBJ2-7 | TRBD1 | TRBV10-3 | - | 14 | TGTGCCATCAGCGGGACAGGGATCGCCTACGAGCAGTACTTC | CAISGTGIAYEQYF
TRBJ2-4 | - | TRBV4-1 | - | 16 | TGCGCCAGCAGCACCCTCGGACAGCTAGCCAAAAACATTCAGTACTTC | CASSTLGQLAKNIQYF
TRBJ1-1 | TRBD1 | TRBV18 | - | 15 | TGTGCCAGCTCACTTATGACAGGGGGGAACACTGAAGCTTTCTTT | CASSLMTGGNTEAFF
TRBJ2-3 | - | TRBV3-1/TRBV3-2 | - | 11 | TGTGCCAGCAGCCAAAGGGGTACGCAGTATTTT | CASSQRGTQYF
TRBJ1-4 | TRBD1 | TRBV15 | - | 12 | TGTGCCACAGGACAGGGAGTTGAAAAACTGTTTTTT | CATGQGVEKLFF